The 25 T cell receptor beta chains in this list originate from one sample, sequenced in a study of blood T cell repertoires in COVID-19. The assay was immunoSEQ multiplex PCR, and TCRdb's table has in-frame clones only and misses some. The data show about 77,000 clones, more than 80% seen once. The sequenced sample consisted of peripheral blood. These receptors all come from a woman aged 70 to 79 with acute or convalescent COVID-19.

Written as DNA, the CDR3 is TGTGCCAGCGGCTCGGGGTCGGGAAACACCATATATTTT. This encodes CASGSGSGNTIYF. The chain recombines TRBV6-5 with TRBJ1-3; D ambiguous. This CDR3 has 13 amino acids. The germline gives CDR1 MNHEY, CDR2 SVGAGI. Trimming shortened V by 8 bases and J by 4 bases, and 12 bases separated the two germline ends.

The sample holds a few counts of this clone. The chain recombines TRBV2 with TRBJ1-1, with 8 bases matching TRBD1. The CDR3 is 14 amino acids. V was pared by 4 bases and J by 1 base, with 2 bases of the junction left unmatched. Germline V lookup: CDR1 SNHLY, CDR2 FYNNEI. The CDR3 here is CASSARGRNTEAFF. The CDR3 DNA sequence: TGTGCCAGCAGTGCCAGGGGGCGGAACACTGAAGCTTTCTTT.

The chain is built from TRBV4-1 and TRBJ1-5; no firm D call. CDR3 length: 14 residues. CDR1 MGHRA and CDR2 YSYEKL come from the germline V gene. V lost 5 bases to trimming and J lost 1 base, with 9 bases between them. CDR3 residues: CASSSSSSNQPQHF. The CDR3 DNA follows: TGCGCCAGCAGCTCCTCTTCGAGCAATCAGCCCCAGCATTTT.

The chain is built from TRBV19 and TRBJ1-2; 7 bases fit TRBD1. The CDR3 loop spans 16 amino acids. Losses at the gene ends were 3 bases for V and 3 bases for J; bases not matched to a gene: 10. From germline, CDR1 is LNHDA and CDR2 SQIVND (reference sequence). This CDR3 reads CASSMGEIRGDYGYTF. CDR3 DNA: TGTGCCAGTAGTATGGGAGAAATCAGGGGGGACTATGGCTACACCTTC.

This chain's CDR3 is CASSPWTGNRQYGYTF. DNA of the CDR3: TGCGCCAGCAGCCCCTGGACAGGTAACCGTCAGTATGGCTACACCTTC. The J gene is TRBJ1-2, the V gene TRBV5-1; 7 bases fit TRBD1. V was clipped by 4 bases and J by 5 bases; unmatched bases: 14. There are 16 residues in the CDR3. Germline V gives CDR1 SGHRS, CDR2 YFSETQ.

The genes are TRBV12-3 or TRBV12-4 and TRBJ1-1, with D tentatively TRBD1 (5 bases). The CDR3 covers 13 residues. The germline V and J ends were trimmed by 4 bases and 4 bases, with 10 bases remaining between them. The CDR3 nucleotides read TGTGCCAGCAGTTCCAGGGAGGGCACTGAAGCTTTCTTT. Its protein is CASSSREGTEAFF.

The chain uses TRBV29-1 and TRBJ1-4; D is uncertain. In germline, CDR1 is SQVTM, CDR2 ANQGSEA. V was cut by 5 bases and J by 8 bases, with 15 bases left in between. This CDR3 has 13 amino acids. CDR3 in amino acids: CSVQVETGEKLFF. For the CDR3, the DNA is TGCAGCGTTCAGGTGGAGACGGGGGAAAAACTGTTTTTT.

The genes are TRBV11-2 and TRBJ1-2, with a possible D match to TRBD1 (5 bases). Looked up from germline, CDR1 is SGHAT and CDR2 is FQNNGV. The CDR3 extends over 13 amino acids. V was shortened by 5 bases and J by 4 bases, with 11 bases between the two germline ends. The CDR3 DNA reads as TGTGCCAGCAGCCAGCGGGACGGCTATGGCTACACCTTC. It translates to CASSQRDGYGYTF. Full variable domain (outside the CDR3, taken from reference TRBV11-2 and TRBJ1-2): EAGVAQSPRYKIIEKRQSVAFWCNPISGHATLYWYQQILGQGPKLLIQFQNNGVVDDSQLPKDRFSAERLKGVDSTLKIQPAKLEDSAVYLCASSQRDGYGYTFGSGTRLTVV.

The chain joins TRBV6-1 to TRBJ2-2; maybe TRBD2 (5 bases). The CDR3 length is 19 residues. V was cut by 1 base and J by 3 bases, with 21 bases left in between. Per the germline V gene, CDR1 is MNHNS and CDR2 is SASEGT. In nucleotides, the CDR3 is TGTGCCAGCAGTGAAGAGAAGAGGGCCATTTCCTGGGACACCGGGGAGCTGTTTTTT. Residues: CASSEEKRAISWDTGELFF.

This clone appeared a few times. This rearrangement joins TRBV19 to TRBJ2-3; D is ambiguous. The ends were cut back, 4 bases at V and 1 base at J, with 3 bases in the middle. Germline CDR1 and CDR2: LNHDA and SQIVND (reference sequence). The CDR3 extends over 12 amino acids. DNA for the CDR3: TGTGCCAGTAGTACAGGCACAGATACGCAGTATTTT. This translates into CASSTGTDTQYF.

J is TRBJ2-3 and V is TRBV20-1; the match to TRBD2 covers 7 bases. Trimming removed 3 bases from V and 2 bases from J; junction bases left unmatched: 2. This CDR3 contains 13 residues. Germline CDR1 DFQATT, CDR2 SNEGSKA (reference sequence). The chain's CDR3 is CSASTSVTDTQYF. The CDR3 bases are TGCAGTGCTAGTACTAGCGTCACAGATACGCAGTATTTT.

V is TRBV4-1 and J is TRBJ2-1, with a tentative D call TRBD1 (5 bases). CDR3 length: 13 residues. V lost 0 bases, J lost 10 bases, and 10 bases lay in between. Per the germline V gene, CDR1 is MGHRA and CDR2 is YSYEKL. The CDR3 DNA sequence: TGCGCCAGCAGCCAAGAGGGGCCTCGAGAGCAGTTCTTC. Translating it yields CASSQEGPREQFF.

Here the CDR3 reads CASSLRRENTEAFF. CDR3 DNA: TGTGCCAGCAGCTTAAGGAGGGAGAACACTGAAGCTTTCTTT. The chain carries TRBV7-9 and TRBJ1-1, with unresolved D. The CDR3 contains 14 residues. The germline gives CDR1 SEHNR, CDR2 FQNEAQ (reference sequence). V lost 2 bases and J lost 1, with 8 bases in between.

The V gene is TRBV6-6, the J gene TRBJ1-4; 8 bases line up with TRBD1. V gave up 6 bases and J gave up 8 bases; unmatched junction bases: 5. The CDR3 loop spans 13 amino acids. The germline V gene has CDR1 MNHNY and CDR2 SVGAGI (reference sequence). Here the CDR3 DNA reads TGTGCCAGCAGCAGGGGGCGCGGCGAAAAACTGTTTTTT. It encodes CASSRGRGEKLFF.

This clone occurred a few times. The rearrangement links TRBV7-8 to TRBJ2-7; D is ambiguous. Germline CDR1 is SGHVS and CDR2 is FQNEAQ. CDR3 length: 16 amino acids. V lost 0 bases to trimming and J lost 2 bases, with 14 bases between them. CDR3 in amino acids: CASSLAAPGQTYEQYF. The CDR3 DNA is TGTGCCAGCAGCTTAGCGGCCCCAGGCCAAACCTACGAGCAGTACTTC.

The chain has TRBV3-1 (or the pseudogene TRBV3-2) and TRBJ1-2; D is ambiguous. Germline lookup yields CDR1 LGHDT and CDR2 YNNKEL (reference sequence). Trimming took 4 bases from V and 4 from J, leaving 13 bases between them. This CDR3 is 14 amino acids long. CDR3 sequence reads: CASSLDPEVYGYTF. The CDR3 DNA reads TGTGCCAGCAGCCTCGACCCGGAGGTCTATGGCTACACCTTC.

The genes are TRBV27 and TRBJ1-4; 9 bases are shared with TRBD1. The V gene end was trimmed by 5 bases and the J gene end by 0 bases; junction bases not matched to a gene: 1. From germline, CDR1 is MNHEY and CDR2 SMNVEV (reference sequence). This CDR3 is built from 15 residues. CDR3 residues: CASSRQGATNEKLFF. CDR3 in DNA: TGTGCCAGCAGTAGACAGGGGGCAACTAATGAAAAACTGTTTTTT.

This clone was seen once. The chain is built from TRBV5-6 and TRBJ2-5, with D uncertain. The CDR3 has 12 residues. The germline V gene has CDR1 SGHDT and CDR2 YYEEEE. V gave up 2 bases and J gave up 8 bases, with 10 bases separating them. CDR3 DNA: TGTGCCAGCAGCTTTGGCACCAAAACCCAGTACTTC. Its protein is CASSFGTKTQYF.

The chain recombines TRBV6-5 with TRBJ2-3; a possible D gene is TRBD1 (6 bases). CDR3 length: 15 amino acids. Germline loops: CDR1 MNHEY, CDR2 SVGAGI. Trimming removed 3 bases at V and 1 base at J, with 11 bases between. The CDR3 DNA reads TGTGCCAGCAGTTATCTACAGGGCGGCACAGATACGCAGTATTTT. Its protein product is CASSYLQGGTDTQYF.

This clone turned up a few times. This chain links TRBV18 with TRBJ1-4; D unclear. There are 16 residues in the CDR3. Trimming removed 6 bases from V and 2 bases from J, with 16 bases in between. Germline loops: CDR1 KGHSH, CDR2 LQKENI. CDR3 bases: TGTGCCAGCTCCCGCGACGGATCGGGGACTAATGAAAAACTGTTTTTT. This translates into CASSRDGSGTNEKLFF.

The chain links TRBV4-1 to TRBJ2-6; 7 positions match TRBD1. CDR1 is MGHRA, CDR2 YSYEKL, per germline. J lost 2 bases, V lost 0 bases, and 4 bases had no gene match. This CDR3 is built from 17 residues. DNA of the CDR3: TGCGCCAGCAGCCAAGATTTCCAGGGGGCTGGGGCCAACGTCCTGACTTTC. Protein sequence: CASSQDFQGAGANVLTF.

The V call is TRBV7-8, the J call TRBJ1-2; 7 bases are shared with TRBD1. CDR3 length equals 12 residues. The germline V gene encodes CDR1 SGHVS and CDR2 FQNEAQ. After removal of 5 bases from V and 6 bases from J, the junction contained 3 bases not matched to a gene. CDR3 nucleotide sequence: TGTGCCAGCAGCCAGACAGGGAATGGCTACACCTTC. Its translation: CASSQTGNGYTF.

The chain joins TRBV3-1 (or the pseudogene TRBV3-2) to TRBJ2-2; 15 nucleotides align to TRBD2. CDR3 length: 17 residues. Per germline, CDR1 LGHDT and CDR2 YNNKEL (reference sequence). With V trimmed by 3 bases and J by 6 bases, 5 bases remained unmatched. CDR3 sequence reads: CASSHGTSGGLAGELFF. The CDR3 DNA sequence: TGTGCCAGCAGCCATGGGACTAGCGGGGGGTTAGCCGGGGAGCTGTTTTTT.

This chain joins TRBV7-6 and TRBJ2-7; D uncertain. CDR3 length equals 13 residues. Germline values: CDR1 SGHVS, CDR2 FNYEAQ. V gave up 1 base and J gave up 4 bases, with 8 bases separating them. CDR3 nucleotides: TGTGCCAGCAGCTTAGGCCTCGGGTACGAGCAGTACTTC. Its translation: CASSLGLGYEQYF.

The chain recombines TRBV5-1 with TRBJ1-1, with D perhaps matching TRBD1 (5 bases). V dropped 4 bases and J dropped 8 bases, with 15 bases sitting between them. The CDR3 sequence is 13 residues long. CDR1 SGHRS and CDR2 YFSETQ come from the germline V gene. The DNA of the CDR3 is TGCGCCAGCAGCCCGATGGAACAGGCGGAAGCTTTCTTT. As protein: CASSPMEQAEAFF. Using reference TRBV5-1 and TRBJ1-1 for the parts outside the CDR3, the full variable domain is KAGVTQTPRYLIKTRGQQVTLSCSPISGHRSVSWYQQTPGQGLQFLFEYFSETQRNKGNFPGRFSGRQFSNSRSEMNVSTLELGDSALYLCASSPMEQAEAFFGQGTRLTVV.